Below are 23 T cell receptor beta chains sequenced from a single sample in a study of T cell responses to AZD1222 COVID-19 vaccine. The data were produced by immunoSEQ multiplex PCR, yet TCRdb's version contains in-frame clones alone and is incomplete. The sample has 180,000 or so clones, 70% to 90% seen once. The sample here was peripheral blood, taken on day 0 of AZD1222 vaccination. Receptors originate from an adult in good health.

The chain is built from TRBV24-1 and TRBJ2-1, with TRBD1 matching 7 bases. The CDR3 sequence is 15 residues long. Trimming at V came to 4 bases and at J to 7 bases, leaving 9 bases not matched to a gene. Germline V gene data show CDR1 as KGHDR and CDR2 as SFDVKD. The CDR3 protein is CATSEIQGNANEQFF. Written as DNA, the CDR3 is TGTGCCACCAGTGAAATACAGGGGAACGCTAATGAGCAGTTCTTC.

This sequence joins TRBV30 and TRBJ1-5; 7 nucleotides agree with TRBD1. The junction had 5 bases not matched to a gene; V was cut back by 4 bases and J by 2 bases. The germline gives CDR1 GTSNPN, CDR2 SVGIG (reference sequence). The CDR3 runs 14 residues. The CDR3 protein is CAWKGQGGNQPQHF. Written as DNA, the CDR3 is TGTGCCTGGAAAGGTCAGGGGGGCAATCAGCCCCAGCATTTT.

J is TRBJ1-1 and V is TRBV18, with 8 bases matching TRBD1. J gave up 4 bases and V 2 bases, and 6 bases lay outside the gene matches. CDR1 is KGHSH and CDR2 is LQKENI in the germline V gene. This CDR3 spans 15 amino acids. The CDR3 DNA sequence: TGTGCCAGCTCACCAGTAAGGACAGGGACCACTGAAGCTTTCTTT. This translates into CASSPVRTGTTEAFF.

J is TRBJ2-2 and V is TRBV7-3; 7 nucleotides match TRBD1. Germline assignment: CDR1 SGHTA and CDR2 FQGTGA. J gave up 2 bases and V 5 bases, and 5 bases lay outside the gene matches. The CDR3 sequence is 15 residues long. CDR3 in amino acids: CASSLTGVNTGELFF. In DNA, the CDR3 is TGTGCCAGCAGCCTTACAGGGGTAAACACCGGGGAGCTGTTTTTT.

In this sample, this clone turned up once. This sequence joins TRBV11-2 and TRBJ2-3; D may be TRBD2 (5 bases). V gave up 5 bases and J gave up 0 bases, with 15 bases separating them. From germline, CDR1 is SGHAT and CDR2 FQNNGV. CDR3 length equals 16 residues. The CDR3 DNA is TGTGCCAGCAGCGCGAGGGCTCTTACTAGCACAGATACGCAGTATTTT. The encoded protein is CASSARALTSTDTQYF.

The chain is built from TRBV24-1 and TRBJ1-1; maybe TRBD1 (5 bases). V shed 7 bases and J shed 1 base, with 6 bases lying between them. Germline loops: CDR1 KGHDR, CDR2 SFDVKD. CDR3 size: 12 residues. CDR3: CATRGQNTEAFF. The CDR3, as DNA: TGTGCCACCAGAGGACAGAACACTGAAGCTTTCTTT.

The rearrangement links TRBV9 to TRBJ2-4; the D gene is possibly TRBD2 (6 bases). V was clipped by 0 bases and J by 0 bases, with 19 bases between them. Germline V gives CDR1 SGDLS, CDR2 YYNGEE. This CDR3 is built from 19 residues. CDR3 sequence: CASSVGEETAEIAKNIQYF. The DNA of the CDR3 is TGTGCCAGCAGCGTAGGGGAGGAGACGGCAGAAATAGCCAAAAACATTCAGTACTTC.

The chain employs TRBV19 and TRBJ1-5, with D possibly matching TRBD1 (5 bases). Trimming pared 1 base from V and 4 bases from J, leaving 11 bases between. Germline assignment: CDR1 LNHDA and CDR2 SQIVND (reference sequence). There are 15 residues in the CDR3. In DNA, the CDR3 is TGTGCCAGTAGTATAGGGGGCAGGTCAAATCAGCCCCAGCATTTT. It translates to CASSIGGRSNQPQHF.

This rearrangement joins TRBV3-1 (or the pseudogene TRBV3-2) to TRBJ1-1; D uncertain. The CDR3 runs 15 residues. Trimming left V 1 base short and J 0 bases short, with 9 bases between. The germline V gene encodes CDR1 LGHDT and CDR2 YNNKEL (reference sequence). The CDR3 region is CASSQGVIMNTEAFF. CDR3 bases: TGTGCCAGCAGCCAAGGGGTAATCATGAACACTGAAGCTTTCTTT.

This clone was found a few times. The V gene is TRBV30, the J gene TRBJ1-2; no clear D gene. This CDR3 has 13 amino acids. Germline-derived CDR1 and CDR2 are GTSNPN and SVGIG (reference sequence). The V end was cut by 0 bases, the J end by 2 bases, with 7 bases between. CDR3 sequence: CAWSVKANYGYTF. The CDR3 DNA reads TGTGCCTGGAGTGTAAAAGCAAACTATGGCTACACCTTC. Supplemented by reference TRBV30 and TRBJ1-2, the full variable domain reads SQTIHQWPATLVQPVGSPLSLECTVEGTSNPNLYWYRQAAGRGLQLLFYSVGIGQISSEVPQNLSASRPQDRQFILSSKKLLLSDSGFYLCAWSVKANYGYTFGSGTRLTVV.

V and J are TRBV3-1 (or the pseudogene TRBV3-2) and TRBJ1-4, with 8 nucleotides matching TRBD1. V dropped 2 bases and J dropped 7; count of bases not matched to a gene: 9. Germline lookup yields CDR1 LGHDT and CDR2 YNNKEL (reference sequence). The CDR3 totals 16 residues. CDR3 coding DNA: TGTGCCAGCAGCCAAAAAGCCGGGACAGGAGGTGAAAAACTGTTTTTT. Its translation: CASSQKAGTGGEKLFF.

The J gene is TRBJ2-7, the V gene TRBV5-4; D gene ambiguous. CDR3 size: 14 residues. The germline V and J ends were trimmed by 9 bases and 0 bases, with 16 bases remaining between them. Germline assignment: CDR1 SGHNT and CDR2 YYREEE (reference sequence). The CDR3 reads CATRSGRSSYEQYF. The CDR3 DNA reads as TGTGCCACCAGGTCGGGCCGGAGCTCCTACGAGCAGTACTTC.

This clone was counted a single time. V usage is TRBV5-6 and J usage is TRBJ2-2, with D unresolved. Between the trimmed V and J ends, which lost 0 bases and 5 bases, there was a span of 5 bases. The germline V gene encodes CDR1 SGHDT and CDR2 YYEEEE. The CDR3 loop spans 13 amino acids. The CDR3 nucleotides are TGTGCCAGCAGCTTGGTCTATACCGGGGAGCTGTTTTTT. Translation gives CASSLVYTGELFF.

The rearrangement links TRBV27 to TRBJ2-1; the D call may be TRBD1 or TRBD2 (7 bases each). V lost 3 bases, J lost 0 bases, and 18 bases lay in between. Looked up from germline, CDR1 is MNHEY and CDR2 is SMNVEV (reference sequence). This CDR3 has 18 residues. The CDR3, as DNA: TGTGCCAGCAGTTTCCCCCCGGACAGGACTAGCTCCTACAATGAGCAGTTCTTC. Residues: CASSFPPDRTSSYNEQFF.

This chain joins TRBV28 and TRBJ1-2; D gene ambiguous. The germline V gene has CDR1 MDHEN and CDR2 SYDVKM. The length of the CDR3 is 13 residues. Trimming stripped 6 bases from V and 0 bases from J, with 8 bases between. The CDR3 coding sequence is TGTGCCAGCAGCACTAAAGCTAACTATGGCTACACCTTC. The encoded protein is CASSTKANYGYTF.

The chain uses TRBV19 and TRBJ2-1; D is undetermined. The CDR3 totals 15 residues. The germline gives CDR1 LNHDA, CDR2 SQIVND (reference sequence). Trimming stripped 1 base from V and 8 bases from J, with 15 bases between. The CDR3 DNA sequence: TGTGCCAGTAGTATAGGCTACTCCCCTCAATATGAGCAGTTCTTC. Protein: CASSIGYSPQYEQFF.

V usage is TRBV3-1 (or the pseudogene TRBV3-2) and J usage is TRBJ1-2; the D is unclear. CDR3 size: 15 residues. V was shortened by 0 bases and J by 6 bases, with 14 bases between the two germline ends. Germline CDR1 and CDR2: LGHDT and YNNKEL (reference sequence). CDR3 sequence reads: CASSQDSGALDGYTF. The CDR3 DNA sequence: TGTGCCAGCAGCCAAGATTCAGGTGCACTCGATGGCTACACCTTC.

The chain is built from TRBV9 and TRBJ1-6; D unresolved. The CDR3 consists of 15 residues. Trimming shortened V by 0 bases and J by 0 bases, and 4 bases separated the two germline ends. Per germline, CDR1 SGDLS and CDR2 YYNGEE. The CDR3 loop is CASSVESSYNSPLHF. The CDR3 DNA reads TGTGCCAGCAGCGTAGAAAGCTCCTATAATTCACCCCTCCACTTT.

The rearrangement joins TRBV18 to TRBJ1-4; D is unresolved. Germline V lookup: CDR1 KGHSH, CDR2 LQKENI. The CDR3 loop spans 15 amino acids. V lost 3 bases and J 0 bases, leaving 8 bases between the germline ends. CDR3 coding DNA: TGTGCCAGCTCACCGACCAAAGCAACTAATGAAAAACTGTTTTTT. Encoded protein: CASSPTKATNEKLFF.

About this clone: The sample holds other DNA sequences that translate to the same CDR3. This rearrangement joins TRBV9 to TRBJ2-3; D gene uncertain. Trimming shortened V by 2 bases and J by 4 bases, and 5 bases separated the two germline ends. CDR1 SGDLS and CDR2 YYNGEE come from the germline V gene. CDR3 length equals 12 residues. The CDR3 sequence is CASSVGADTQYF. The CDR3 DNA is TGTGCCAGCAGCGTTGGGGCAGATACGCAGTATTTT.

The chain employs TRBV3-1 (or the pseudogene TRBV3-2) and TRBJ1-5; D not certain. The CDR3 totals 15 residues. Per germline, CDR1 LGHDT and CDR2 YNNKEL (reference sequence). V was cut by 0 bases and J by 7 bases, with 13 bases left in between. CDR3 nucleotide sequence: TGTGCCAGCAGCCAAGATAATAACCTGGGGCAGCCCCAGCATTTT. Translation: CASSQDNNLGQPQHF.

The count of this clone is one. This chain uses TRBV7-2 with TRBJ2-1; D unclear. The germline V gene encodes CDR1 SGHTA and CDR2 FQGNSA. The CDR3 extends over 10 amino acids. V lost 5 bases to trimming and J lost 7 bases, with 3 bases between them. DNA of the CDR3: TGTGCCAGCAGCCCTAATGAGCAGTTCTTC. Protein sequence: CASSPNEQFF.

This chain links TRBV19 with TRBJ2-2; D gene ambiguous. The CDR3 contains 17 residues. Germline lookup yields CDR1 LNHDA and CDR2 SQIVND (reference sequence). The germline V and J ends were trimmed by 5 bases and 1 base, with 17 bases remaining between them. CDR3 nucleotide sequence: TGTGCCAGTAGTCCGCTTCCCCAGACCCTGAACACCGGGGAGCTGTTTTTT. It translates to CASSPLPQTLNTGELFF.